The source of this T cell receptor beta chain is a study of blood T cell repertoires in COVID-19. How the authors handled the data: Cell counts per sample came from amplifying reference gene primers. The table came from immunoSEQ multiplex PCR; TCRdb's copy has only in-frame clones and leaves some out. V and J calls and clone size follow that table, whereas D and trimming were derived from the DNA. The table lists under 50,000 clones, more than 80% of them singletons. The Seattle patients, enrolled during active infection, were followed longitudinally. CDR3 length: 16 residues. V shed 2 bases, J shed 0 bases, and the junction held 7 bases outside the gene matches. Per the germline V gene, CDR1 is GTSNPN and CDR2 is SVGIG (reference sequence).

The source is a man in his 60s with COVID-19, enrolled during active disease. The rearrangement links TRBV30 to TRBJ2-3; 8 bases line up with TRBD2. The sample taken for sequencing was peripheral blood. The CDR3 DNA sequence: TGTGCCTGGAGTAGTCTCGGCGGGGGGAGCACAGATACGCAGTATTTT. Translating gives CAWSSLGGGSTDTQYF.